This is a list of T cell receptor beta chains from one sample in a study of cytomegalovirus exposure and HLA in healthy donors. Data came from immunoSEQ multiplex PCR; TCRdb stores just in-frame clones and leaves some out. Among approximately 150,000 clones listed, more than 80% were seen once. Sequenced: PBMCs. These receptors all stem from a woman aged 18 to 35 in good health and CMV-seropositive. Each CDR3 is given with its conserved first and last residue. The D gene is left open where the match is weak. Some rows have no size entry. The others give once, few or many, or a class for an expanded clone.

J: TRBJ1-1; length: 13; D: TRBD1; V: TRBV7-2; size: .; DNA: TGTGCCAGCAGCTTCACAGGGGGCACTGAAGCTTTCTTT; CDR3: CASSFTGGTEAFF
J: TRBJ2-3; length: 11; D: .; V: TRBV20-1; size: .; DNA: TGCAGTGCTAGGCACGGAGATACGCAGTATTTT; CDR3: CSARHGDTQYF
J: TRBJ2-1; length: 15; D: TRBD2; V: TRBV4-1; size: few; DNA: TGCGCCAGCAGCCCGAACCTAGCGGGGGCTAATGAGCAGTTCTTC; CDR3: CASSPNLAGANEQFF
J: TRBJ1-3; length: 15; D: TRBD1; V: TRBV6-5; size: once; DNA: TGTGCCAGCAGTCCCGGGACAGGGGTTGGAAACACCATATATTTT; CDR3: CASSPGTGVGNTIYF
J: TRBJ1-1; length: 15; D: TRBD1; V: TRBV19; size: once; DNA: TGTGCCAGTAGTATCGCTGGGACAGGACTGACTGAAGCTTTCTTT; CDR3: CASSIAGTGLTEAFF
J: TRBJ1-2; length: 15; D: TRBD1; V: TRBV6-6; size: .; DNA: TGTGCCAGCAGTTACGTGGGGACAGGGGACTATGGCTACACCTTC; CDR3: CASSYVGTGDYGYTF
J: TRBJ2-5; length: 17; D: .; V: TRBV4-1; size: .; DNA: TGCGCCAGCAGCCAAGGTCCTCAGGGCCCAAACGGGGGGACCCAGTACTTC; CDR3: CASSQGPQGPNGGTQYF
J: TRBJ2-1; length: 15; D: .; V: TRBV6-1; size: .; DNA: TGTGCCAGCACCCGATTAGGGGGACTAAGGGATGAGCAGTTCTTC; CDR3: CASTRLGGLRDEQFF
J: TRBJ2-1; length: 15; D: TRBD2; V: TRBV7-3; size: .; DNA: TGTGCCAGCAGCGAACTAGCGGGGGTTGACAATGAGCAGTTCTTC; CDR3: CASSELAGVDNEQFF
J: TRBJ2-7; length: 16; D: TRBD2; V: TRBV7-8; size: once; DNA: TGTGCCAGCAGCTTACATCGGACTAGCAATAACTACGAGCAGTACTTC; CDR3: CASSLHRTSNNYEQYF
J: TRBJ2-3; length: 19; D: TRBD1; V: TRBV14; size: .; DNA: TGTGCCAGCAGCCAAGATGGCCCCTGGGGACAGAAAGGCACAGATACGCAGTATTTT; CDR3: CASSQDGPWGQKGTDTQYF
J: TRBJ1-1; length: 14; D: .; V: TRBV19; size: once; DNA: TGTGCCAGTAGTTTACCCTCCGGGAACACTGAAGCTTTCTTT; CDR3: CASSLPSGNTEAFF
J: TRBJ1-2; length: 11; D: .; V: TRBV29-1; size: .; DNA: TGCAGCGTGGCAGAAAACTATGGCTACACCTTC; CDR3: CSVAENYGYTF